The T cell receptor (beta chain) described here comes from a study of T cell repertoires in cytomegalovirus infection. General observations from the study: Identification of carriers of CMV plus the relevant HLA was achieved through cumulative public TCR beta family frequency.

TCRdb re-analysed the reads in MiXCR, keeping a single row per CDR3 protein. Among 250,000 to 300,000 distinct CDR3 sequences listed, 20% to 30% were seen once. V lost 5 bases, J lost 2 bases, and 17 bases lay in between. CDR1 is MRHNA, CDR2 SNTAGT, per germline. The CDR3 has 16 residues. Only a few counts were recorded for this clonotype. Its antigen remains unidentified. J is TRBJ2-3 and V is TRBV6-4, with D perhaps TRBD2 (6 bases). Input material: PBMCs. The source is a human donor in good health (CMV status not recorded). Some clones in this sample may be carry-over from other donors' samples. CDR3 protein: CASSRTGEGTTDTQYF. DNA for the CDR3: TGTGCCAGCAGTAGAACGGGAGAGGGGACCACAGATACGCAGTATTTT.